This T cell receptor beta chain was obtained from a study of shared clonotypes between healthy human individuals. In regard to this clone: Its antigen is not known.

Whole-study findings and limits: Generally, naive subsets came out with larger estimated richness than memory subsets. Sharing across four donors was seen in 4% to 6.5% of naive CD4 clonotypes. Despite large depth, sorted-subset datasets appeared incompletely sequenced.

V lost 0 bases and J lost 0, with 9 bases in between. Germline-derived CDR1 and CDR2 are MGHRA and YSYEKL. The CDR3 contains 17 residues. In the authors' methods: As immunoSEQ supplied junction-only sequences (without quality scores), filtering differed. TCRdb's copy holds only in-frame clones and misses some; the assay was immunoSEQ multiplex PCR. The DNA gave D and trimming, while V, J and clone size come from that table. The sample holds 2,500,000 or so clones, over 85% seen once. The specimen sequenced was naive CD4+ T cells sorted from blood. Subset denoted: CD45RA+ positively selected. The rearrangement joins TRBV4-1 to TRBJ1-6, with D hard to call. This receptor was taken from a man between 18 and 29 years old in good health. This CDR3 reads CASSQENSISYNSPLHF. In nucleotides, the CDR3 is TGCGCCAGCAGCCAAGAGAACAGCATCTCCTATAATTCACCCCTCCACTTT.